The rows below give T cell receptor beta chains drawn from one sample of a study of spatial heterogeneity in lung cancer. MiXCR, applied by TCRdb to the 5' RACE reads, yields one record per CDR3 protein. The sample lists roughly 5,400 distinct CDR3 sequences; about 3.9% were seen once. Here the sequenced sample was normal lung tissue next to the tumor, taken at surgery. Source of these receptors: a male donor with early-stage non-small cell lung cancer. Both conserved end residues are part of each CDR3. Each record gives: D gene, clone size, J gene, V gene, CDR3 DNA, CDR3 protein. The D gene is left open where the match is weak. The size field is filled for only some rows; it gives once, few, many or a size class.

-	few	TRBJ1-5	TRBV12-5	TGTGCTAGTGGTTCACAGGGATGGCCCCAGCATTTT	CASGSQGWPQHF
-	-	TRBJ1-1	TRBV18	TGTGTCAGCTCACCACCGGGGTGGACTGAAGCTTTCTTT	CVSSPPGWTEAFF
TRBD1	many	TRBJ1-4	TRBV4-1	TGCGCCAGCAGCCAGGACAGGGGAGTAGGAAAACTGTTTTTT	CASSQDRGVGKLFF
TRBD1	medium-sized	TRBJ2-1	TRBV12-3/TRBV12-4	TGTGCCAGCAGTTCTGGACAGGGGGAGTTCTTC	CASSSGQGEFF
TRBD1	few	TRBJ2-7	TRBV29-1	TGCAGCGTTCTGGACAGGTGTAATTACGAGCAGTACTTC	CSVLDRCNYEQYF
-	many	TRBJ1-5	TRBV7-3	TGTGCCAGCAGCTTAATCCCGTCTTCGGTTCCCCCCTATCAGCCCCAGCATTTT	CASSLIPSSVPPYQPQHF
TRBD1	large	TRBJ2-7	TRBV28	TGTGCCAGCAGTTTTCTGTCCGGGACAGACGAGCAGTACTTC	CASSFLSGTDEQYF
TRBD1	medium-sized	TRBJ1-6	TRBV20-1	TGCAGTGCTAGCCCTGGGACAGGGGACGGGGACTCACCCCTCCACTTT	CSASPGTGDGDSPLHF
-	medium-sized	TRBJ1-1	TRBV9	TGTGCCAGCAGCGTAGCCCCGACAGGAGGTAATGAAGCTTTCTTT	CASSVAPTGGNEAFF
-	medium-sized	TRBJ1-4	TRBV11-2	TGTGCCAGCAGCTTACGACTGGGATCATGTAATGAAAAACTGTTTTTT	CASSLRLGSCNEKLFF
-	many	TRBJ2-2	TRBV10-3	TGTGCCATCAGTGAGTCAGTAGCGGATATCACCGGGGAGCTGTTTTTT	CAISESVADITGELFF
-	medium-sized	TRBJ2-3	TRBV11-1	TGTGCCAGCAGCTCAACTTCCCCAGGATATAGCACAGATACGCAGTATTTT	CASSSTSPGYSTDTQYF
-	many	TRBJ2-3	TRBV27	TGTGCCAGCAAGTTTATCGCCGCAGGTAGCACAGATACGCAGTATTTT	CASKFIAAGSTDTQYF
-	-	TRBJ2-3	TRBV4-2	TGTGCCAGCAGCCCCGCTTTGAGGGGGGGTCGCACAGATACGCAGTATTTT	CASSPALRGGRTDTQYF
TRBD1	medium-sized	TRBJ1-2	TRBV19	TGTGCCAGTACCCCCCCGGGGACAGGGACCTATGGCTACACCTTC	CASTPPGTGTYGYTF
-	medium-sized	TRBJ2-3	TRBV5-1	TGCGCCAGCAGCTCAGACAGTTGCACAGATACGCAGTATTTT	CASSSDSCTDTQYF
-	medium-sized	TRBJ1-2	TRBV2	TGTGCCAGCAGTGCGGGCAGGGGAGAATATGGCTACACCTTC	CASSAGRGEYGYTF
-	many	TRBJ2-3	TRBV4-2	TGTGCCAGCAGCCAAGATTATGGAGGAGATACGCAGTATTTT	CASSQDYGGDTQYF
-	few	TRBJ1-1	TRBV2	TGTGCCACCTTGGGGGTGATGCCTGAAGCTTTCTTT	CATLGVMPEAFF
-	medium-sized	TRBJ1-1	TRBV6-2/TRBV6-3	TGTGCCAGCAGCCGGACAGAGACAAGCGGCACTGAAGCTTTCTTT	CASSRTETSGTEAFF
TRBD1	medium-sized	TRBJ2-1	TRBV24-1	TGTGCCACCAGTGCCCTGACAGGGGGATGGAATGAGCAGTTCTTC	CATSALTGGWNEQFF
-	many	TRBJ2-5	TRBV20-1	TGCAGTGCCCTTCAGGGGCTAGCGGAAGAGACCCAGTACTTC	CSALQGLAEETQYF
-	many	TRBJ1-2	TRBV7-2	TGTGCCAGCAGCTTAGGGGGACAAGTGGAGGGCTACACCTTC	CASSLGGQVEGYTF
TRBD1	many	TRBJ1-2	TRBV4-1	TGCGCCAGCAGCCAAGATCCGACCGGACAGGGATACTATGGCTACACCTTC	CASSQDPTGQGYYGYTF
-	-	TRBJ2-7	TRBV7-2	TGTGCCAGCAGCTTTAAAGCTTCTTCCTACGAGCAGTACTTC	CASSFKASSYEQYF
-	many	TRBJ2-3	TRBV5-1	TGCGCCAGCAGCTTGGGGGGGCGCTCCACAGATACGCAGTATTTT	CASSLGGRSTDTQYF
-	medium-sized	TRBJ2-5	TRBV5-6	TGTGCCAGCAGCTTGCGGAACGGAGAGACCCAGTACTTC	CASSLRNGETQYF
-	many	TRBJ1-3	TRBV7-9	TGTGCCAGCAGCTTACCCGGGATCAGCTCTGGAAACACCATATATTTT	CASSLPGISSGNTIYF
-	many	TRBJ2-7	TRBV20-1	TGCAGTGCTGCCTTTAAAGGGCAGGACGAGCAGTACTTC	CSAAFKGQDEQYF
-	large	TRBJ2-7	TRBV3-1	TGTGCCAGCAGCCAGGGGAGGACCTACGAGCAGTACTTC	CASSQGRTYEQYF
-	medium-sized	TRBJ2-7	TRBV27	TGTGCCAGTTCAGCTGGGGGCCGGTTCCACGAGCAGTACTTC	CASSAGGRFHEQYF
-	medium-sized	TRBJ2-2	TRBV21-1	TGTGCCAGCAGCAAAGATGGGACGCGGGGCACCGGGGAGCTGTTTTTT	CASSKDGTRGTGELFF
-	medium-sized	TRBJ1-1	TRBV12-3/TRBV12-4	TGTGCCAGCGGGTACCCGACAAACGGGCCTACGTTTGGCACTGAAGCTTTCTTT	CASGYPTNGPTFGTEAFF
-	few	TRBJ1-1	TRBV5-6	TGTGCCAGCAGCTTGTGGGGGGCGGCTTCTGAAGCTTTCTTT	CASSLWGAASEAFF
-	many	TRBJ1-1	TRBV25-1	TGTGCCAGCAGAGACTCTAGGAGAGCTTTCTTT	CASRDSRRAFF
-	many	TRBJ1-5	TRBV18	TGTGCCAGCTCACCGGGTGCCCAGCCCCAGCATTTT	CASSPGAQPQHF
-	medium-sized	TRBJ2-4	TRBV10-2	TGCGCCAGCACCGAGGGTTCTCTAGCCAAAAACATTCAGTACTTC	CASTEGSLAKNIQYF
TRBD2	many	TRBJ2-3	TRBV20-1	TGCAGTGCAGGGGCGGGGGCAGATACGCAGTATTTT	CSAGAGADTQYF
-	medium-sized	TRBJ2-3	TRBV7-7	TGTGCCAGCAGCCTAGGGGGGTTAATGGATACGCAGTATTTT	CASSLGGLMDTQYF
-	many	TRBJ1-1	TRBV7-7	TGTGCCAGCAGTTTCGAGGGAGGCTCTGAAGCTTTCTTT	CASSFEGGSEAFF
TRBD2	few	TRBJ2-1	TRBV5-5	TGTGCCAGCAGCTTGGAGTCTAGCGGGGGCAATGAGCAGTTCTTC	CASSLESSGGNEQFF